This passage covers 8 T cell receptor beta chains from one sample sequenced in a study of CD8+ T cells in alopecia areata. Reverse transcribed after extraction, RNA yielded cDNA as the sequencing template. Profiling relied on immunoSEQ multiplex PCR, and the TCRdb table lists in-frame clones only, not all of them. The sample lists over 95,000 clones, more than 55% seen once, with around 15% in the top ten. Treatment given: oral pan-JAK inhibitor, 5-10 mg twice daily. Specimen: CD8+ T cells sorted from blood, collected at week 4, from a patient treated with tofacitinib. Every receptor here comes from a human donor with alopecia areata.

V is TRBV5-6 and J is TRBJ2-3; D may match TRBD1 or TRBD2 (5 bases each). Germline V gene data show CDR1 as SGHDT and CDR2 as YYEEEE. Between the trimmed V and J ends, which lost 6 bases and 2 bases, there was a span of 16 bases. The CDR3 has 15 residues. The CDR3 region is CASKPPGPVTDTQYF. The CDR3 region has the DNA TGTGCCAGCAAACCACCGGGACCAGTCACAGATACGCAGTATTTT.

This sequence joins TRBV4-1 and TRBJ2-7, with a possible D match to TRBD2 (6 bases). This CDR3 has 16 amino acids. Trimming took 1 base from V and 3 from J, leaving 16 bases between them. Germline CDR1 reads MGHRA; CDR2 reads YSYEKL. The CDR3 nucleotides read TGCGCCAGCAGCCAAGGCGGGGTCGGCGCCTACTACGAGCAGTACTTC. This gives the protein CASSQGGVGAYYEQYF.

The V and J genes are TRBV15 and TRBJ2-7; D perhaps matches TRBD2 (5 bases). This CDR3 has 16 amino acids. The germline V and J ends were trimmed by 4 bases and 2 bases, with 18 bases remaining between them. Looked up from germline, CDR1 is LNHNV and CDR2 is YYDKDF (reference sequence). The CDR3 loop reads CATSNRDTPGTYEQYF. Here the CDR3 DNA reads TGTGCCACCAGCAACCGAGACACTCCCGGGACCTACGAGCAGTACTTC.

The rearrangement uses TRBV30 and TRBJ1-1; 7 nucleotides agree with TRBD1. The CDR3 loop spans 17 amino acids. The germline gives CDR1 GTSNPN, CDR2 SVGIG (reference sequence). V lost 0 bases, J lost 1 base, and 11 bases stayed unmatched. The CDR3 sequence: CAWSVGTVDKRNTEAFF. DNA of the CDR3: TGTGCCTGGAGTGTAGGGACAGTCGACAAGCGGAACACTGAAGCTTTCTTT.

CDR3: CASSVGQGTAFF. The CDR3, as DNA: TGTGCCAGCAGCGTAGGTCAGGGTACGGCTTTCTTT. The chain carries TRBV9 and TRBJ1-1; D is perhaps TRBD1 (5 bases). The CDR3 contains 12 residues. The germline V gene has CDR1 SGDLS and CDR2 YYNGEE. V was shortened by 0 bases and J by 11 bases, with 11 bases between the two germline ends.

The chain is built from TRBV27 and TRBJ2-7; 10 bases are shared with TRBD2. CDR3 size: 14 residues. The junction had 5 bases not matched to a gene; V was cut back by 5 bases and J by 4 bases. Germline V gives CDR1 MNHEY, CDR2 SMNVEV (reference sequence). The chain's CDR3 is CASSTGLASYEQYF. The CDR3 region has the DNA TGTGCCAGCAGTACGGGACTAGCGAGTTACGAGCAGTACTTC.

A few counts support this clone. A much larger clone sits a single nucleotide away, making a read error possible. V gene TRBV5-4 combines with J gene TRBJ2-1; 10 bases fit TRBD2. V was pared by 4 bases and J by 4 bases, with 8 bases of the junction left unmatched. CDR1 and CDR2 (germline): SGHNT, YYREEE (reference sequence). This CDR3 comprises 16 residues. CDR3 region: CASSQDLAGGYNEQFF. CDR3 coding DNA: TGTGCCAGCAGCCAAGATTTAGCGGGGGGTTACAATGAGCAGTTCTTC.

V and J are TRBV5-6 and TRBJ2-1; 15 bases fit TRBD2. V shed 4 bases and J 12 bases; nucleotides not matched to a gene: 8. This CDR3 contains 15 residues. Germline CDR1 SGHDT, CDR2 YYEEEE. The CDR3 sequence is CASSPPGTSGGRQFF. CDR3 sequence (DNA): TGTGCCAGCAGCCCGCCCGGGACTAGCGGGGGGAGGCAGTTCTTC. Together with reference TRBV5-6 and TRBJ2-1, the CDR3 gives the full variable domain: DAGVTQSPTHLIKTRGQQVTLRCSPKSGHDTVSWYQQALGQGPQFIFQYYEEEERQRGNFPDRFSGHQFPNYSSELNVNALLLGDSALYLCASSPPGTSGGRQFFGPGTRLTVL.